One TCR beta chain is described in this entry. This receptor's antigen is unknown. The sample holds no much larger clone one base away, and base qualities are not on file. To be included, a participant needed at least one PBMC sample from before ART initiation plus at least two post-ART samples. Treatment was received in the United States of America by all participants with HIV. Before DNA extraction, cryopreserved samples of 1-10 million PBMC were thawed and then washed. At the time of the earliest PBMC sample, participants with HIV were aged between about 20 and 55 years. PBMC samples from each participant spanned 1-4 timepoints before ART initiation and 2-8 timepoints after ART initiation, with a median of 7 samples. For every participant, serial HIV viral load, CD4+ T-cell count, ART history and demographic data were obtained. A Qiagen kit on a QIAcube was used to extract genomic DNA from unsorted PBMC, with samples processed in batches of 12.

The immunoSEQ hsTCRB v3.0 assay was used at survey level resolution for TRB variable region sequencing. TRB sequencing targeted a depth of about 40,000-50,000 T-cell genomes per sample. Pooled TRB libraries were sequenced on an Illumina MiSeq with a v3 150-cycle kit. The source study handled its data this way. Analysis of repertoires was carried out in R inside a reproducible Nextflow workflow spanning QC, data transformation and analysis. LymphoSeq2, an R package for exploring AIRR-Seq data, was used to implement custom analyses. After excluding several samples that yielded fewer than 5000 total TRB sequences, 150 to 200 HIV repertoires remained for analysis. Among the roughly 180 retained HIV repertoires, about 57 were collected before ART initiation and 120 to 140 after ART initiation. Each repertoire was downsampled to 5000 TRB nucleotide sequences, and summary statistics were averaged across 100 downsampling iterations. The analysis kept only TRB sequences whose CDR3 regions were at least seven amino acids long. Two measures captured diversity: a Shannon entropy-derived clonality score and the Gini coefficient. In the repertoire networks, any two of the top 5000 CDR3 amino acid sequences were connected whenever the two sequences differed by an edit distance of one. For TRB CDR3 amino acid sequences, GLIPH2 was used to predict antigen specificity groups and MHC restriction. To flag known associations with CMV, EBV, HIV or tissue antigens, CDR3 amino acid sequences were compared against VDJdb and McPAS-TCR. Pre-ART, post-ART and control groups were compared with Wilcoxon signed-rank tests and Holm-Bonferroni correction. Drawn from immuneACCESS, this table holds only the in-frame rearrangements with V and J called that TCRdb kept. Clones are partly lost; checked studies trace under half to an unresolved V gene and leave the rest unexplained. V and J calls and clone size are as listed in that table; D and trimming were resolved from the DNA. For this sample there are more than 20,000 clones; over 70% appear just once. The top ten hold 5% of the sample.

This sample is drawn from a study of long-term antiretroviral therapy in people with HIV (dated 2022 in TCRdb). In the study overall: Collection of the earliest samples took place about a decade ahead of the 2015 WHO recommendation for immediate ART, at a time when ART was typically delayed until CD4 counts fell. A retrospective serial study tested whether ART initiation and durable HIV suppression were associated with changes in peripheral blood TRB repertoire composition and diversity. From 25 to 30 adults with confirmed HIV infection, the cohort provided 192 cryopreserved PBMC samples, gathered serially across a mean of around six years (range 1-12). About 40% of the 30 participants with HIV were female. Test extractions of a monoclonal T-cell line alongside some 36 polyclonal samples showed no cross-contamination during QIAcube processing. The full study reports these points: Inferences about post-ART repertoire changes were limited because no data were available on ART adherence, viral resistance or therapy changes. The samples span the years 2004 to 2017, and the ART regimens used may be less effective than current regimens. At every time point, the repertoire was dominated by expanded TRB clones first identified before ART initiation, although this dominance fluctuated and, in many PLHIV, declined after ART. CDR3 length ranges in HIV repertoires were narrower than in controls, and network structure suggested an antigen-experienced repertoire with only a slight naive shift after ART. ART initiation was associated with a significant increase in TRB diversity, but diversity stayed significantly below transplant donor controls even after long-term ART. Unsorted PBMC were profiled instead of sorted CD4+ and CD8+ T cells because pre-ART samples had limited cell numbers. Limited PBMC availability meant only the TCR beta chain was sequenced, without alpha chain pairing.

The germline V gene supplies CDR1 KGHSH and CDR2 LQKENI. The cysteine opens and the phenylalanine closes a CDR3 of 13 amino acids. Only CDR3 DNA remains: 39 bases, in frame from the first base. V loses 3 bases, J loses 0 bases, and the germline ends lie 3 bases apart. This clonotype was obtained from a middle-aged man with HIV. The material was unsorted PBMCs, obtained 0.3 years after starting antiretroviral therapy. The chain is made from TRBV18 and TRBJ1-5; the D gene cannot be resolved reliably. The CDR3 corresponds to CASSPSSNQPQHF. DNA sequence: TGTGCCAGCTCACCCAGTAGCAATCAGCCCCAGCATTTT.